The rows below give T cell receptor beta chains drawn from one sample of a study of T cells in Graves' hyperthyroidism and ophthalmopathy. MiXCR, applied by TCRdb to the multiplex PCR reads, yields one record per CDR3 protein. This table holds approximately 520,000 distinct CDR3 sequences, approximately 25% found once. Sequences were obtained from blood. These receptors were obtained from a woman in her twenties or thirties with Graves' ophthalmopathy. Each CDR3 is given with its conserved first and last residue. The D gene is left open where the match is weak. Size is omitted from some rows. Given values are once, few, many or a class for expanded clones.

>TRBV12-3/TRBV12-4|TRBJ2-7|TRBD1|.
TGTGCCAGCAGTTTCTCCTTCTCCAGGACAGGGATCCACGAGCAGTACTTC
CASSFSFSRTGIHEQYF
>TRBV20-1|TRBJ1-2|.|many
TGCAGTGCTAGAGACAACTTGAGTGGCTACACCTTC
CSARDNLSGYTF
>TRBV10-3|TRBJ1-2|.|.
TGTGCCATCAGTGGTTCTGGCAGTGCTAACTATGGCTACACCTTC
CAISGSGSANYGYTF
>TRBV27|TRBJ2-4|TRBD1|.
TGTGCCAGCAGCAGGTGGACAGGGGGCTCGGAAAACATTCAGTACTTC
CASSRWTGGSENIQYF
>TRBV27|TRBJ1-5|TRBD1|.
TGTGCCAGCAGCATTCGGACAGGTTCATGGCCCCAGCATTTT
CASSIRTGSWPQHF
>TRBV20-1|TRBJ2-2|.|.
TGCAGTGCTAGGGGGGAGGCGAACACCGGGGAGCTGTTTTTT
CSARGEANTGELFF
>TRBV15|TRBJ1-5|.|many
TGTGCCACCAACAGAGGGGACCTGATTCATAGCAATCAGCCCCAGCATTTT
CATNRGDLIHSNQPQHF
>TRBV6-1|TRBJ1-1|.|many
TGTGCCAGCAGTCCCCCTCTGGCTGGAGGGAACACTGAAGCTTTCTTT
CASSPPLAGGNTEAFF
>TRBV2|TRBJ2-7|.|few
TGTGCCAGCAGACAGGGAACATACTCCTACGAGCAGTACTTC
CASRQGTYSYEQYF
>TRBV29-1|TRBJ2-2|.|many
TGCAGCGTTGAAGGCGGGGTCGGCGGGGAGCTGTTTTTT
CSVEGGVGGELFF